Shown below are 18 T cell receptor beta chains from a single sample sequenced in a study of cytomegalovirus exposure and HLA in healthy donors. The study ran its PCR with 60 Vbeta and 13 Jbeta primers. Assay used: immunoSEQ multiplex PCR; TCRdb lists only in-frame clones, some missing. The data hold roughly 180,000 clones, with almost 80% observed a single time. Input material: PBMCs. Receptors were obtained from a man aged 30 to 45 in good health and CMV-seronegative.

The chain employs TRBV10-2 and TRBJ2-7; 10 bases match TRBD2. The CDR3 loop spans 14 amino acids. CDR1 and CDR2 from the germline V gene are WSHSY and SAAADI. V gave up 4 bases and J gave up 2 bases; unmatched junction bases: 2. As DNA, the CDR3 is TGCGCCAGCAGTGGTCTAGCGGGAGCCTACGAGCAGTACTTC. Translation: CASSGLAGAYEQYF.

The rearrangement uses TRBV6-1 and TRBJ2-1, with 7 positions matching TRBD1. The CDR3 is made up of 13 amino acids. Germline loops: CDR1 MNHNS, CDR2 SASEGT. Trimming cost V 6 bases and J 8 bases; bases outside gene matches: 7. The CDR3 nucleotides are TGTGCCAGCAGAGAGACAGGGAGACATGAGCAGTTCTTC. Its protein product is CASRETGRHEQFF.

V usage is TRBV6-5 and J usage is TRBJ2-5; TRBD2 is a possible D gene (5 bases). With 8 bases removed from V and 5 bases from J, the gap between germline ends came to 9 bases. The CDR3 consists of 11 residues. From germline, CDR1 is MNHEY and CDR2 SVGAGI. CDR3 residues: CASVRGETQYF. The CDR3 nucleotides are TGTGCCAGCGTACGAGGGGAGACCCAGTACTTC.

In the case of this clone: The sample contains more than one DNA sequence encoding this CDR3. The genes are TRBV28 and TRBJ2-7, with 9 nucleotides matching TRBD1. CDR1 MDHEN and CDR2 SYDVKM come from the germline V gene. With V trimmed by 2 bases and J by 7 bases, 6 bases remained unmatched. The CDR3 length is 14 residues. The CDR3 DNA is TGTGCCAGCAGTTTAGGGGACAGGGTCGGTGAGCAGTACTTC. Translating it yields CASSLGDRVGEQYF.

The genes are TRBV5-1 and TRBJ2-5, with 11 bases fitting TRBD1. The DNA end favors TRBJ2-7, so the J call may be wrong. Germline CDR1 and CDR2: SGHRS and YFSETQ. The CDR3 consists of 13 residues. The CDR3 DNA reads TGCGCCAGCAGCCCCGGGACAGGGGGCGAGCAGTACTTC. This encodes CASSPGTGGEQYF.

J is TRBJ2-1 and V is TRBV6-5; 7 nucleotides match TRBD2. The trim removed 5 bases at V and 7 bases at J, leaving 8 bases unmatched. The germline CDR1 and CDR2 sequences are MNHEY and SVGAGI. The CDR3 loop spans 14 amino acids. CDR3 protein: CASSRSGVRNEQFF. CDR3 coding DNA: TGTGCCAGCAGTAGGAGCGGGGTAAGGAATGAGCAGTTCTTC.

The chain uses TRBV19 and TRBJ1-3, with D unclear. The CDR3 length is 15 residues. Germline V gene sequence: CDR1 LNHDA, CDR2 SQIVND (reference sequence). V gave up 6 bases and J gave up 0 bases, with 12 bases separating them. This CDR3 reads CASSFNAGSGNTIYF. For the CDR3, the DNA is TGTGCCAGTAGCTTCAACGCGGGCTCTGGAAACACCATATATTTT.

This sequence joins TRBV5-1 and TRBJ1-6, with TRBD1 matching over 7 bases. Germline trimming cut 2 bases from V and 10 bases from J; bases unmatched to any gene: 6. There are 14 residues in the CDR3. The germline V gene encodes CDR1 SGHRS and CDR2 YFSETQ. The CDR3 loop is CASSFGQGESPLHF. The CDR3 DNA sequence: TGCGCCAGCAGCTTTGGCCAGGGGGAATCACCCCTCCACTTT.

Notes on this clone: The junction does not match germline at one end; this may be a read error. J is TRBJ1-3 and V is TRBV7-7, with D hard to call. The CDR3 has 14 amino acids. The germline V gene has CDR1 SSHAT and CDR2 FNYEAQ (reference sequence). The CDR3 sequence is CASSASGYGNTIYF. For the CDR3, the DNA is TGTGCTAGCAGCGCATCGGGTTATGGAAACACCATATATTTT. The variable domain in full, with the rest retrieved from reference TRBV7-7 and TRBJ1-3, is GAGVSQSPRYKVTKRGQDVTLRCDPISSHATLYWYQQALGQGPEFLTYFNYEAQPDKSGLPSDRFSAERPEGSISTLTIQRTEQRDSAMYRCASSASGYGNTIYFGEGSWLTVV.

The chain combines TRBV11-2 with TRBJ2-3, with no clear D. CDR3 length: 15 amino acids. Per germline, CDR1 SGHAT and CDR2 FQNNGV. With 7 bases removed from V and 5 bases from J, the gap between germline ends came to 19 bases. The CDR3 sequence is CASTPYNTGRDTQYF. CDR3 bases: TGTGCCAGCACTCCATACAATACTGGGCGAGATACGCAGTATTTT.

The J gene is TRBJ2-1, the V gene TRBV10-3; 9 bases are shared with TRBD1. This CDR3 region has 14 residues. J gave up 8 bases and V 7 bases, and 9 bases lay outside the gene matches. CDR1 and CDR2 from the germline V gene are ENHRY and SYGVKD. The CDR3 coding sequence is TGTGCCATCACCCCGGGACAGGGTGAGGATGAGCAGTTCTTC. As protein: CAITPGQGEDEQFF.

The chain couples TRBV9 to TRBJ1-4; 7 bases map to TRBD1. CDR1 is SGDLS and CDR2 is YYNGEE in the germline V gene. CDR3 length: 14 amino acids. V shed 8 bases, J shed 2 bases, and the junction held 6 bases outside the gene matches. The CDR3 bases are TGTGCCAGTACTACAGGGGATACTAATGAAAAACTGTTTTTT. Residues: CASTTGDTNEKLFF.

This chain links TRBV7-2 with TRBJ1-5; 9 bases align to TRBD1. The V gene's germline CDR1 is SGHTA and CDR2 FQGNSA. J was trimmed by 7 bases and V by 5 bases; bases with no gene match: 6. This CDR3 has 14 residues. In nucleotides, the CDR3 is TGTGCCAGCAGCCAGGACAGGGGTAACCAGCCCCAGCATTTT. It encodes CASSQDRGNQPQHF.

This clone was observed a few times. The chain joins TRBV6-6 to TRBJ2-7, with 13 nucleotides matching TRBD2. Trimming at V came to 6 bases and at J to 7 bases, leaving 9 bases not matched to a gene. There are 15 residues in the CDR3. Germline V gives CDR1 MNHNY, CDR2 SVGAGI (reference sequence). CDR3 protein: CASSTTSGGAGEQYF. CDR3 DNA: TGTGCCAGCAGCACAACTAGCGGGGGGGCCGGGGAGCAGTACTTC.

V gene TRBV19 combines with J gene TRBJ1-4; tentative D call: TRBD1 (6 bases). The CDR3 length is 16 residues. Trimming left V 1 base short and J 5 bases short, with 14 bases between. Germline-derived CDR1 and CDR2 are LNHDA and SQIVND (reference sequence). Written as DNA, the CDR3 is TGTGCCAGTAGTATAGGGTGGCAGGGGCAAAATGAAAAACTGTTTTTT. Translation gives CASSIGWQGQNEKLFF.

This clone appeared once. The chain couples TRBV6-1 to TRBJ2-1, with 11 bases that match TRBD1. V lost 3 bases, J lost 6 bases, and 7 bases stayed unmatched. CDR1 and CDR2 (germline): MNHNS, SASEGT. This CDR3 spans 16 amino acids. The CDR3 DNA reads TGTGCCAGCAGTGATCGGACAGGGGGCGCCCGCAATGAGCAGTTCTTC. This sequence encodes CASSDRTGGARNEQFF.

The chain uses TRBV5-1 and TRBJ2-5; D might be TRBD2 (6 bases). Trimming stripped 0 bases from V and 5 bases from J, with 11 bases between. CDR1 SGHRS and CDR2 YFSETQ come from the germline V gene. The CDR3 is 14 residues long. The CDR3 loop reads CASSLGGEEETQYF. The CDR3 DNA is TGCGCCAGCAGCTTGGGGGGGGAAGAGGAGACCCAGTACTTC.

The V gene is TRBV5-1, the J gene TRBJ2-3; D might be TRBD2 (5 bases). Germline assignment: CDR1 SGHRS and CDR2 YFSETQ. The CDR3 length is 15 residues. The ends were cut back, 0 bases at V and 1 base at J, with 9 bases in the middle. The CDR3 DNA is TGCGCCAGCAGCTTGGCCGAGGAGGGCACAGATACGCAGTATTTT. Encoded protein: CASSLAEEGTDTQYF.